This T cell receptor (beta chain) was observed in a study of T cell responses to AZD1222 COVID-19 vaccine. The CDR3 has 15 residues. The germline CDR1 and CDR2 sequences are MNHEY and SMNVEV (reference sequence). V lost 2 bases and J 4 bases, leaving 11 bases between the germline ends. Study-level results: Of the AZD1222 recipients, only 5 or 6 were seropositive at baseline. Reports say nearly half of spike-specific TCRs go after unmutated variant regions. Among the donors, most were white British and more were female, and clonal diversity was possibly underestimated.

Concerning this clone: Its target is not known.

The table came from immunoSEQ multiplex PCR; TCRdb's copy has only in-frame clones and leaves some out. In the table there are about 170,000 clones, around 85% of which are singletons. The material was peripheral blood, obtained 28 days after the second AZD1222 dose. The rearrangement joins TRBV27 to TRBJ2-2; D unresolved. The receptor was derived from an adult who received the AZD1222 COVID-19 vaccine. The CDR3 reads CASSLVASGTGELFF. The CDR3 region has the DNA TGTGCCAGCAGTTTAGTCGCCTCCGGCACCGGGGAGCTGTTTTTT.